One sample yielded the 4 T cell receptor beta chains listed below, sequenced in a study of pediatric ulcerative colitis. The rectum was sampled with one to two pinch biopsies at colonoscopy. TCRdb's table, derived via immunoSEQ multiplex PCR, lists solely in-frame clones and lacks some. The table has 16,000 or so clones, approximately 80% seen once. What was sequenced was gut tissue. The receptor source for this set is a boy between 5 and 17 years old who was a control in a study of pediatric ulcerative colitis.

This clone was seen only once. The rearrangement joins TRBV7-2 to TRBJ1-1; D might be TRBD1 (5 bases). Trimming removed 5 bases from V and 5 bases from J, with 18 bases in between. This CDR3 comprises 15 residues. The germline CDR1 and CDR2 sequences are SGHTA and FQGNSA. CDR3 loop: CASSLKDSSGTEAFF. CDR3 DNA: TGTGCCAGCAGCCTAAAAGACAGTTCTGGAACTGAAGCTTTCTTT.

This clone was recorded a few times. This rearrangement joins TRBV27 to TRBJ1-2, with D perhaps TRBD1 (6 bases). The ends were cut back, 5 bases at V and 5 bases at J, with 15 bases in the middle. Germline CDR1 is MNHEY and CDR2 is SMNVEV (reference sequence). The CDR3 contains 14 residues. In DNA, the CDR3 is TGTGCCAGCAGTCGGCAGGGGATCAGTTATGGCTACACCTTC. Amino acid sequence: CASSRQGISYGYTF.

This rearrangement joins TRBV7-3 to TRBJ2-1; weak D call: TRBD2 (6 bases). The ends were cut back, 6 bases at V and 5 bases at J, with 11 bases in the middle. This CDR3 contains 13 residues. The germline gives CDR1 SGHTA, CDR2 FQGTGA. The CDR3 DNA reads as TGTGCCAGCAGTACCTGGGGGGACAATGAGCAGTTCTTC. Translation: CASSTWGDNEQFF.

CDR3 in amino acids: CASSLGGQNYGYTF. Here the CDR3 DNA reads TGTGCCAGCAGCTTAGGGGGGCAGAACTATGGCTACACCTTC. The chain employs TRBV5-4 and TRBJ1-2; tentatively, D is TRBD1 (6 bases). The CDR3 length is 14 residues. V gave up 2 bases and J gave up 2 bases, with 10 bases separating them. Germline-derived CDR1 and CDR2 are SGHNT and YYREEE (reference sequence). The variable domain in full, with the rest retrieved from reference TRBV5-4 and TRBJ1-2, is ETGVTQSPTHLIKTRGQQVTLRCSSQSGHNTVSWYQQALGQGPQFIFQYYREEENGRGNFPPRFSGLQFPNYSSELNVNALELDDSALYLCASSLGGQNYGYTFGSGTRLTVV.